This T cell receptor (beta chain) originates from a study of CD8+ T cells in alopecia areata. In each case, RNA was isolated and then reverse transcribed into cDNA as the sequencing template. TCRdb keeps only in-frame clones here, not all; method: immunoSEQ multiplex PCR. The sample contains around 120,000 clones, about 51% of which appear only once. The germline CDR1 and CDR2 sequences are SQVTM and ANQGSEA. The CDR3 extends over 11 amino acids. The V end lost 5 bases, the J end lost 6 bases, and 10 bases lay between the germline ends. This clone occurred a few times. The chain uses TRBV29-1 and TRBJ1-2; D is undetermined. Sequenced sample: NKG2D-low CD8+ T cells sorted from blood. This receptor was identified in a human donor with alopecia areata. CDR3 protein: CSVRAGNGYTF. The CDR3 DNA reads as TGCAGCGTTCGTGCGGGTAATGGCTACACCTTC. Using reference TRBV29-1 and TRBJ1-2 for the parts outside the CDR3, the full variable domain is SAVISQKPSRDICQRGTSLTIQCQVDSQVTMMFWYRQQPGQSLTLIATANQGSEATYESGFVIDKFPISRPNLTFSTLTVSNMSPEDSSIYLCSVRAGNGYTFGSGTRLTVV.